This T cell receptor (beta chain) originates from a study of identical twins. The CDR3 runs 13 residues. CDR1 and CDR2 (germline): LGHDT, YNNKEL (reference sequence). V lost 0 bases to trimming and J lost 6 bases, with 6 bases between them. In TCRdb, the 5' RACE reads were re-called with MiXCR into one record per CDR3 protein. Counted here are some 440,000 distinct CDR3 sequences, 20% to 25% occurring once; the ten biggest clones make up about 2.7%. These data are also associated with another study on T cells expressing NK-cell markers.

The clonotype was recovered from a young woman in good health. J is TRBJ2-1 and V is TRBV3-1; no clear D gene. Sequenced sample: CD4+ T cells sorted from blood. The CDR3 loop reads CASSQDLVNEQFF. The CDR3 nucleotides are TGTGCCAGCAGCCAAGATCTAGTCAATGAGCAGTTCTTC.